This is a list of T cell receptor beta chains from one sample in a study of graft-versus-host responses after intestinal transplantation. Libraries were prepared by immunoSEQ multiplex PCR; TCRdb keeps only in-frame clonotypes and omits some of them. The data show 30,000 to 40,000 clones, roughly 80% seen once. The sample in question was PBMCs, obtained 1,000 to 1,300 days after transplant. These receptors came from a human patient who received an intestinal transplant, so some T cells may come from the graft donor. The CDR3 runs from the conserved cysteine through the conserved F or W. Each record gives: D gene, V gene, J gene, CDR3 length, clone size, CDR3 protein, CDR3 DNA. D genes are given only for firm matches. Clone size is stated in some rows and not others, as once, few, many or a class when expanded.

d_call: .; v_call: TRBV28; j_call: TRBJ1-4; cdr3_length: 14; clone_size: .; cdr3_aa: CASSPGREYEKLFF; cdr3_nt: TGTGCCAGCAGCCCGGGGAGGGAGTATGAAAAACTGTTTTTT
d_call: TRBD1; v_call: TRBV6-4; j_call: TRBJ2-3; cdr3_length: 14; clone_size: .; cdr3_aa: CASSDSTGTDTQYF; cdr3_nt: TGTGCCAGCAGTGACTCGACAGGGACAGATACGCAGTATTTT
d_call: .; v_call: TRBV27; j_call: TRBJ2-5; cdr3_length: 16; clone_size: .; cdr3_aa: CASSLKMARVKETQYF; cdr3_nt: TGTGCCAGCAGTCTAAAAATGGCTAGGGTGAAAGAGACCCAGTACTTC
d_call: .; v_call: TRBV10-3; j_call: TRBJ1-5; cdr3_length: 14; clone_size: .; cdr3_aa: CAISEKGDNQPQHF; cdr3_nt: TGTGCCATCAGTGAGAAAGGGGATAACCAGCCCCAGCATTTT
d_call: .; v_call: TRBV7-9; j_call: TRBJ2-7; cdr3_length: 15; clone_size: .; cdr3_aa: CASSLASGQGGEQYF; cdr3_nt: TGTGCCAGCAGCTTAGCATCGGGGCAGGGAGGCGAGCAGTACTTC
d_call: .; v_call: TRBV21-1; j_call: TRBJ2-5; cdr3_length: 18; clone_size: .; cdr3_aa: CASSKVGRAGGSQETQYF; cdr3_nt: TGTGCCAGCAGCAAAGTAGGTCGAGCGGGAGGGTCCCAAGAGACCCAGTACTTC
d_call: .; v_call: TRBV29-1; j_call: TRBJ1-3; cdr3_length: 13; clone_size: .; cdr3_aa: CSVVAGHGNTIYF; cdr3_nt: TGCAGCGTTGTGGCAGGTCATGGAAACACCATATATTTT
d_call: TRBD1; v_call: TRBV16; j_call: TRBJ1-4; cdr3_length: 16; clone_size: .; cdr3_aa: CASSPRNRGLNEKLFF; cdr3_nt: TGTGCCAGCAGCCCGAGGAACAGGGGATTAAATGAAAAACTGTTTTTT
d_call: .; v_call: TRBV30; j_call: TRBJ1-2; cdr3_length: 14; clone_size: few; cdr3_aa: CAWRTPGGIYGYTF; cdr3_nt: TGTGCCTGGAGAACCCCAGGCGGTATCTATGGCTACACCTTC
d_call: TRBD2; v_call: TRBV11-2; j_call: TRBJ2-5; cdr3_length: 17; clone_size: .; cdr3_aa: CASSLYGSGRAKETQYF; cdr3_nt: TGTGCCAGCAGCTTATATGGTAGCGGGAGGGCCAAAGAGACCCAGTACTTC
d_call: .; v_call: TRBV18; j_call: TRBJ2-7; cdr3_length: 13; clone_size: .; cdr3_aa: CASSPPWGGEQYF; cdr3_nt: TGTGCCAGCTCACCACCGTGGGGAGGCGAGCAGTACTTC
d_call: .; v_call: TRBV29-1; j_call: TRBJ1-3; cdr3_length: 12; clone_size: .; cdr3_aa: CSVVQDRNTIYF; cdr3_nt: TGCAGCGTTGTCCAAGATCGAAACACCATATATTTT
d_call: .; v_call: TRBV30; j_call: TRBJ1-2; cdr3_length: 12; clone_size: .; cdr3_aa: CAWGRDLRGYTF; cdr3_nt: TGTGCCTGGGGACGGGACTTGAGGGGCTACACCTTC
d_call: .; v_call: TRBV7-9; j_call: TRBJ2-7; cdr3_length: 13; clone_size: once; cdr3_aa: CASSLASGREQYF; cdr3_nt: TGTGCCAGCAGCTTAGCTTCCGGGCGCGAGCAGTACTTC
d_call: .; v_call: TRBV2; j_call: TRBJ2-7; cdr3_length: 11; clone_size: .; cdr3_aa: CASKEEYEQYF; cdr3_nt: TGTGCCAGCAAAGAGGAATACGAGCAGTACTTC